The rows below give T cell receptor beta chains drawn from one sample of a study of T cell responses to AZD1222 COVID-19 vaccine. Clones were read by immunoSEQ multiplex PCR, and TCRdb kept only the in-frame ones, dropping some. The data show roughly 140,000 clones, 85% to 95% seen once. The source material was peripheral blood, sampled after recovery from COVID-19. Receptors were obtained from an adult who had recovered from COVID-19. Each CDR3 is given with its conserved first and last residue. A D gene is named only where the DNA matches it firmly. The size of a clone is reported for some rows only, either as once, few or many, or as a class for expanded clones.

-	TRBV30	-	TRBJ1-1	TGTGCCTGGAGTCCCTCCCTGGGCACTGAAGCTTTCTTT	CAWSPSLGTEAFF
-	TRBV15	-	TRBJ2-3	TGTGCCACCAGCAAGCGGAGGGGCACAGATACGCAGTATTTT	CATSKRRGTDTQYF
-	TRBV18	TRBD1	TRBJ2-2	TGTGCCAGCTCACCCGCGACGGGACAGGGAAACACCGGGGAGCTGTTTTTT	CASSPATGQGNTGELFF
-	TRBV4-1	TRBD2	TRBJ2-2	TGCGCCAGCAGCCAAGACTCTAGCGGGGAGACCGGGGAGCTGTTTTTT	CASSQDSSGETGELFF
-	TRBV5-4	TRBD1	TRBJ2-5	TGTGCCAGCAGCCTTACGGGGACAGGGGTGGGGACCCAGTACTTC	CASSLTGTGVGTQYF
-	TRBV9	TRBD1	TRBJ2-7	TGTGCCAGTTCCCCGGGACAGGGAAACTACGAGCAGTACTTC	CASSPGQGNYEQYF
-	TRBV7-8	-	TRBJ2-3	TGTGCCAGCAGCCCGTCTTTGAGGGCCAATCGCCCGGATACGCAGTATTTT	CASSPSLRANRPDTQYF
-	TRBV27	-	TRBJ1-5	TGTGCCAGCAGTCAAAGGGCAGGCCTCAATCAGCCCCAGCATTTT	CASSQRAGLNQPQHF
once	TRBV6-5	-	TRBJ1-1	TGTGCCAGCAGTTACGGTAGTACTGAAGCTTTCTTT	CASSYGSTEAFF
-	TRBV5-1	-	TRBJ2-2	TGCGCCAGCTACGGCGCGACGGGCACCGGGGAGCTGTTTTTT	CASYGATGTGELFF
-	TRBV27	TRBD1	TRBJ2-7	TGTGCCAGCAGTTTAGTCAGGGGGCCCTACGAGCAGTACTTC	CASSLVRGPYEQYF
-	TRBV18	TRBD1	TRBJ1-1	TGTGCCAGCTCACCAATACAGGGGCCCCCGAACACTGAAGCTTTCTTT	CASSPIQGPPNTEAFF
once	TRBV7-2	-	TRBJ2-7	TGTGCCAGCAGCTTATCCAACGAGCAGTACTTC	CASSLSNEQYF
-	TRBV5-8	-	TRBJ2-7	TGTGCCAGCAGCTTGCTTGGGACCAGGGGCTACGAGCAGTACTTC	CASSLLGTRGYEQYF
-	TRBV7-3	TRBD1	TRBJ2-2	TGTGCCAGCAGCCCGACAGGGGGCGGGTACACCGGGGAGCTGTTTTTT	CASSPTGGGYTGELFF